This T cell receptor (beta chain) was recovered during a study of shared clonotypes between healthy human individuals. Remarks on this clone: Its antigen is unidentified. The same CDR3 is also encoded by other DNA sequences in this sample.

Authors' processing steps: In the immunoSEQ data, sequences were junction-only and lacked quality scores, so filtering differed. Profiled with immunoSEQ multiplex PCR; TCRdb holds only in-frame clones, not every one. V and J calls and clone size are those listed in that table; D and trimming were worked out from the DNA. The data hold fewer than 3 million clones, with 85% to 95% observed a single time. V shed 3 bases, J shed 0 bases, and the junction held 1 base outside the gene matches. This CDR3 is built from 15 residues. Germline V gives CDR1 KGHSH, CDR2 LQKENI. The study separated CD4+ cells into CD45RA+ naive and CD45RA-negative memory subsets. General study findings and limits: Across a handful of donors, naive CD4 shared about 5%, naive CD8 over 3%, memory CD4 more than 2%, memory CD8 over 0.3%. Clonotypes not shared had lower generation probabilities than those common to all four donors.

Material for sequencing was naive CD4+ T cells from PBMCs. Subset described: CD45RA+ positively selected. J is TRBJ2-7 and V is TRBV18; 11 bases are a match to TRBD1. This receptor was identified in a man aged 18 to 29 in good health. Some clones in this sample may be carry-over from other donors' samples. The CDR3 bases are TGTGCCAGCTCACCCGGACAGGGGGCCTCCTACGAGCAGTACTTC. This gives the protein CASSPGQGASYEQYF.